The clone carrying this T cell receptor beta chain was seen many times. The sample comes from a study of T cells after yellow fever vaccination. Whole-study context: Investigators sorted EM, EMRA, CM and Tscm memory subsets, relying on CD3, CD45RA, CCR7 and CD95. Libraries from low-cell-number fractions were prepared with the SMART-Seq v4 Ultra Low Input RNA kit.

CDR3 length: 15 amino acids. The J segment lost 7 bases and the V segment lost 6 bases, leaving 13 bases of the junction unmatched. Germline CDR1 MNHEY, CDR2 SVGAGI. In TCRdb, the 5' RACE reads were re-called with MiXCR into one record per CDR3 protein. The sample includes some 22,000 distinct CDR3 sequences, around 5.2% of them seen just once. Whole-study findings and limits: Within FACS-sorted repertoires, abundant clonotypes contaminating from the bulk population could be present.

Sequences were derived from PBMCs, either bulk or a sorted T-cell subset (CD4+, CD8+, memory, or dextramer-sorted; not recorded which), sampled 35 to 50 days after the first yellow fever vaccination. The sequence was obtained from a man aged 18 to 30 who received the YFV17D yellow fever vaccine. V gene TRBV6-5 combines with J gene TRBJ1-2, with 8 bases lining up with TRBD1. In nucleotides, the CDR3 is TGTGCCAGCAGAGCGCACCTGGACAGGGAAGCTGGCTACACCTTC. The encoded protein is CASRAHLDREAGYTF.